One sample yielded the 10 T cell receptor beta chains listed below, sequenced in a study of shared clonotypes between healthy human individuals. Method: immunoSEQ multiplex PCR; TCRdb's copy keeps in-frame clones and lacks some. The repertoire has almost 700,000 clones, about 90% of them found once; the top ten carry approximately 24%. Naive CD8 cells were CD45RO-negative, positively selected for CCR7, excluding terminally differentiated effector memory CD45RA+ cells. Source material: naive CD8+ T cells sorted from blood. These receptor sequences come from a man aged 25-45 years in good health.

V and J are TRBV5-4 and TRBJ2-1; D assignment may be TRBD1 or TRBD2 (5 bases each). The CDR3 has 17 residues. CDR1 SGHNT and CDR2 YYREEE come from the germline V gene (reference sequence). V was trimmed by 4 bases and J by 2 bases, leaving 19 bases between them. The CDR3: CASSPYRGRATYNEQFF. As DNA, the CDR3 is TGTGCCAGCAGCCCCTACCGGGGCCGGGCCACCTACAATGAGCAGTTCTTC.

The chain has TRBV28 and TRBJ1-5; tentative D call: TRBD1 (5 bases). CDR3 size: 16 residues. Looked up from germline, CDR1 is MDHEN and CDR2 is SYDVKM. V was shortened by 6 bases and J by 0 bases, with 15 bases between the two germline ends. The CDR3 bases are TGTGCCAGCAGCCCCCGAGGGGTAGCTAGCAATCAGCCCCAGCATTTT. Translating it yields CASSPRGVASNQPQHF.

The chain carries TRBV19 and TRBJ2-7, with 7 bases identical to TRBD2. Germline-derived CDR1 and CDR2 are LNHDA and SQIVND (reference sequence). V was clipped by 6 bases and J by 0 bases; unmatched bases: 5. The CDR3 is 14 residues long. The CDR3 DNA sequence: TGTGCCAGTAGAACCTCTAGCGGCTCCTACGAGCAGTACTTC. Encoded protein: CASRTSSGSYEQYF.

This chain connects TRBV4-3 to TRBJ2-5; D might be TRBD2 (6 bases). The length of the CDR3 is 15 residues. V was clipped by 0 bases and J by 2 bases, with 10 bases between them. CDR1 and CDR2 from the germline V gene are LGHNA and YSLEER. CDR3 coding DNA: TGCGCCAGCAGCCAAGAACGGGCGGGACAAGAGACCCAGTACTTC. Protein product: CASSQERAGQETQYF.

CDR3 sequence: CASRPMTSGFETQYF. Here the CDR3 DNA reads TGTGCCAGCAGACCAATGACTAGCGGGTTTGAGACCCAGTACTTC. The chain recombines TRBV27 with TRBJ2-5; TRBD2 matches 10 bases. Germline V gene lookup returns CDR1 MNHEY and CDR2 SMNVEV (reference sequence). With V trimmed by 6 bases and J by 5 bases, 9 bases remained unmatched. The CDR3 contains 15 residues.

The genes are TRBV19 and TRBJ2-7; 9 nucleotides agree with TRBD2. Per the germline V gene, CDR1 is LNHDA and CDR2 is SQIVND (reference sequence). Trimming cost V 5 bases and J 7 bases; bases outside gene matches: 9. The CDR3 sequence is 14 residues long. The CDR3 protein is CASSPGLATGEQYF. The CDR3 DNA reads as TGTGCCAGTAGTCCGGGACTAGCAACGGGTGAGCAGTACTTC.

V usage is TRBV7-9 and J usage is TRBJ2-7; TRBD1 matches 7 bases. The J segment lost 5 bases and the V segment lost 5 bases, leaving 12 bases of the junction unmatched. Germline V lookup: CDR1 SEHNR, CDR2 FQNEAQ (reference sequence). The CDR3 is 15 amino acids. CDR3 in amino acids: CASSPPGTARHEQYF. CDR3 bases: TGTGCCAGCAGCCCCCCGGGGACAGCCCGACACGAGCAGTACTTC.

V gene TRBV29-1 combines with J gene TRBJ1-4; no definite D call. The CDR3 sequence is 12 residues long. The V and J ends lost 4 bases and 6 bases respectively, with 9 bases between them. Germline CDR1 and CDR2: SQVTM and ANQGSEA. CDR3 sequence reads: CSVVARDEKLFF. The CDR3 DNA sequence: TGCAGCGTTGTAGCCCGAGATGAAAAACTGTTTTTT.

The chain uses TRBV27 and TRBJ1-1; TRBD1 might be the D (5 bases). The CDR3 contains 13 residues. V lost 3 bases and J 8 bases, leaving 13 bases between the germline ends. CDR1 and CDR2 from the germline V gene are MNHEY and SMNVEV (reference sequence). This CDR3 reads CASSLQGSGEAFF. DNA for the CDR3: TGTGCCAGCAGTTTGCAGGGTTCAGGGGAAGCTTTCTTT.

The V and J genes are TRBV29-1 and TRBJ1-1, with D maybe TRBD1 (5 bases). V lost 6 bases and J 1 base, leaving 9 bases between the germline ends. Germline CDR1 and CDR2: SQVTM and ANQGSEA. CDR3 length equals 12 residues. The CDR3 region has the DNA TGCAGCGTGGCGACAGCGAACACTGAAGCTTTCTTT. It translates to CSVATANTEAFF.